Listed below are T cell receptor beta chains from one sample, sequenced in a study of blood T cells in healthy people across ages. A single record per CDR3 protein comes from TCRdb applying MiXCR to the 5' RACE reads. The repertoire holds about 720,000 distinct CDR3 sequences, with about 25% as singletons. These same data were also listed under a study on T cells of mothers and their children.

Material for sequencing was blood. These receptors all stem from a boy younger than 18 in good health. Each CDR3 is given with its conserved first and last residue. A D gene is named only where the DNA matches it firmly. Only some rows state a clone size, as once, few, many or a class for expanded clones.

TRBD1	TRBJ2-5	TRBV29-1	-	CSVAGDRGPSETQYF	TGCAGCGTTGCCGGAGACAGGGGGCCTAGTGAGACCCAGTACTTC
-	TRBJ1-3	TRBV9	-	CASSHQPSSGNTIYF	TGTGCCAGCAGCCATCAGCCCAGCTCTGGAAACACCATATATTTT
TRBD1	TRBJ1-2	TRBV12-3/TRBV12-4	-	CASTRTGLTYGYTF	TGTGCCAGCACCCGGACAGGGTTGACCTATGGCTACACCTTC
-	TRBJ2-5	TRBV4-1	-	CASSQGPIPRETQYF	TGCGCCAGCAGCCAAGGACCCATCCCCAGGGAGACCCAGTACTTC
-	TRBJ1-1	TRBV29-1	few	CSVVIWGTEAFF	TGCAGCGTTGTAATATGGGGCACTGAAGCTTTCTTT
-	TRBJ1-1	TRBV12-3/TRBV12-4	few	CASSTETTEAFF	TGTGCCAGCAGTACCGAGACCACTGAAGCTTTCTTT
-	TRBJ1-1	TRBV6-1	-	CASSATYLRSMNTEAFF	TGTGCCAGCAGTGCCACCTACCTCCGATCCATGAACACTGAAGCTTTCTTT
-	TRBJ1-5	TRBV21-1	-	CASSKKRSGNQPQHF	TGTGCCAGCAGCAAAAAGAGGTCGGGCAATCAGCCCCAGCATTTT
TRBD2	TRBJ2-3	TRBV3-1	few	CASSQDRIGLAGKEADTQYF	TGTGCCAGCAGCCAAGATCGAATCGGCCTAGCGGGGAAGGAGGCAGATACGCAGTATTTT
-	TRBJ2-3	TRBV12-3/TRBV12-4	few	CASSPRWSTDTQYF	TGTGCCAGCAGTCCAAGATGGAGCACAGATACGCAGTATTTT
-	TRBJ2-1	TRBV7-2	many	CASSLLSGNEQFF	TGTGCCAGCAGCTTATTAAGTGGCAATGAGCAGTTCTTC
-	TRBJ2-1	TRBV15	-	CATSRDYYNEQFF	TGTGCCACCAGCAGAGATTACTACAATGAGCAGTTCTTC
TRBD1	TRBJ1-4	TRBV4-1	-	CASSRTTGDERLFF	TGCGCCAGCAGCCGCACAACAGGGGACGAAAGACTGTTTTTT
-	TRBJ2-1	TRBV29-1	-	CSVERGRAYNEQFF	TGCAGCGTTGAGCGGGGTAGGGCCTACAATGAGCAGTTCTTC
-	TRBJ2-7	TRBV29-1	-	CSVAPSEGLIDEQYF	TGCAGCGTTGCCCCCTCGGAGGGGTTGATCGACGAGCAGTACTTC
-	TRBJ1-1	TRBV7-9	few	CASSPRGFRPEAFF	TGTGCCAGCAGCCCGAGGGGTTTTCGACCTGAAGCTTTCTTT
-	TRBJ2-7	TRBV14	-	CASSPSPRARLSSEQYF	TGTGCCAGCAGCCCCTCGCCCCGGGCGCGCCTTTCCTCCGAGCAGTACTTC
-	TRBJ2-1	TRBV20-1	-	CSARDLPGLNNEQFF	TGCAGTGCTAGAGATCTCCCTGGTCTCAACAATGAGCAGTTCTTC
-	TRBJ1-3	TRBV9	-	CASSARGGVISGNTIYF	TGTGCCAGCAGCGCCCGGGGGGGTGTCATCTCTGGAAACACCATATATTTT
-	TRBJ2-3	TRBV6-1	few	CASSDSRVGTDTQYF	TGTGCCAGCAGTGACTCCAGGGTTGGCACAGATACGCAGTATTTT
TRBD2	TRBJ2-5	TRBV9	-	CASSPPTGLAAQETQYF	TGTGCCAGCAGCCCACCAACGGGACTAGCGGCTCAAGAGACCCAGTACTTC
-	TRBJ1-2	TRBV9	few	CASSVAGPGGGYTF	TGTGCCAGCAGCGTAGCCGGACCCGGGGGGGGCTACACCTTC
TRBD1	TRBJ1-5	TRBV5-1	-	CASSPGTGGTQPQHF	TGCGCCAGCAGCCCCGGGACAGGGGGTACGCAGCCCCAGCATTTT
TRBD2	TRBJ2-2	TRBV5-1	-	CASSFTSGTNTGELFF	TGCGCCAGCAGCTTCACTAGCGGGACGAACACCGGGGAGCTGTTTTTT
-	TRBJ2-3	TRBV6-5	once	CASSPDGAGTDTQYF	TGTGCCAGCAGTCCGGACGGGGCAGGTACAGATACGCAGTATTTT
TRBD1	TRBJ1-2	TRBV6-2/TRBV6-3	-	CASSRPGQAYGYTF	TGTGCCAGCAGTCGACCGGGACAGGCCTATGGCTACACCTTC
-	TRBJ2-5	TRBV7-2	-	CASSFYGEAETQYF	TGTGCCAGCAGCTTCTATGGGGAGGCAGAGACCCAGTACTTC
-	TRBJ2-6	TRBV18	-	CASSLSRSGANVLTF	TGTGCCAGCTCACTTTCTCGCTCTGGGGCCAACGTCCTGACTTTC
TRBD1	TRBJ1-5	TRBV4-2	many	CASSSVQGALEPQHF	TGTGCCAGCAGCTCGGTACAGGGGGCTTTGGAGCCCCAGCATTTT
TRBD2	TRBJ2-3	TRBV4-3	few	CASSLRGSAGGPSTDTQYF	TGCGCCAGCAGCCTGAGGGGGAGCGCGGGAGGCCCTAGCACAGATACGCAGTATTTT
TRBD1	TRBJ1-1	TRBV10-3	-	CAISTGEMNTEAFF	TGTGCCATCAGCACAGGGGAAATGAACACTGAAGCTTTCTTT
-	TRBJ2-1	TRBV7-2	-	CASSLWREDREGEQFF	TGTGCCAGCAGCTTATGGCGGGAGGACAGGGAGGGTGAGCAGTTCTTC
-	TRBJ2-2	TRBV24-1	few	CATSVSGGTGELFF	TGTGCCACCAGTGTCTCCGGGGGAACCGGGGAGCTGTTTTTT
TRBD2	TRBJ2-5	TRBV7-2	once	CASSSRRLAGGPPYQETQYF	TGTGCCAGCAGCTCAAGAAGACTAGCGGGAGGGCCTCCCTACCAAGAGACCCAGTACTTC
-	TRBJ2-4	TRBV7-9	medium-sized	CASSSTWDPKNIQYF	TGTGCCAGCAGCTCCACCTGGGACCCGAAAAACATTCAGTACTTC
TRBD1	TRBJ2-4	TRBV7-2	few	CASSLQGQGLGDIQYF	TGTGCCAGCAGCTTACAGGGACAGGGTCTAGGAGACATTCAGTACTTC
-	TRBJ1-5	TRBV6-6	-	CASTRAGSSNQPQHF	TGTGCCAGCACCCGCGCAGGGTCCAGCAATCAGCCCCAGCATTTT
-	TRBJ1-1	TRBV4-1	-	CASSQVSATEAFF	TGCGCCAGCAGCCAAGTTTCAGCCACTGAAGCTTTCTTT
-	TRBJ2-3	TRBV7-8	-	CASSRSTGTFPDTQYF	TGTGCCAGCAGCAGGAGTACAGGGACTTTCCCAGATACGCAGTATTTT
-	TRBJ2-5	TRBV7-2	few	CASRNQLGEAQYF	TGTGCCAGCAGGAACCAGTTGGGTGAGGCCCAGTACTTC
TRBD2	TRBJ2-1	TRBV13	few	CASSLILAGDRNEQFF	TGTGCCAGCAGCCTGATCCTAGCGGGAGATCGTAATGAGCAGTTCTTC
TRBD1	TRBJ2-7	TRBV7-2	few	CASSLGSGTGYYEQYF	TGTGCCAGCAGCTTGGGTTCCGGGACAGGGTATTACGAGCAGTACTTC
-	TRBJ1-3	TRBV9	-	CASSVGGNTGNTIYF	TGTGCCAGCAGCGTAGGGGGGAATACTGGAAACACCATATATTTT
TRBD1	TRBJ1-6	TRBV4-2	-	CASSQADRGPTNSPLHF	TGTGCCAGCAGCCAGGCGGACAGGGGGCCAACTAATTCACCCCTCCACTTT
-	TRBJ1-3	TRBV6-6	few	CASSYSLGFSGNTIYF	TGTGCCAGCAGTTACTCACTCGGATTCTCTGGAAACACCATATATTTT
-	TRBJ1-4	TRBV3-1	few	CASSQDQGGEKLFF	TGTGCCAGCAGCCAAGATCAAGGCGGTGAAAAACTGTTTTTT
-	TRBJ2-1	TRBV14	-	CASSQVTFRGQISYNEQFF	TGTGCCAGCAGCCAAGTTACATTCCGAGGACAGATTTCCTACAATGAGCAGTTCTTC
TRBD1	TRBJ2-7	TRBV27	few	CASSSGTALYEQYF	TGTGCCAGCAGTTCGGGGACAGCCCTGTACGAGCAGTACTTC
-	TRBJ2-2	TRBV12-3/TRBV12-4	-	CARGGGENTGELFF	TGTGCCAGGGGGGGCGGCGAGAACACCGGGGAGCTGTTTTTT
-	TRBJ1-1	TRBV29-1	few	CSVERRLENTEAFF	TGCAGCGTTGAGCGACGCCTAGAGAACACTGAAGCTTTCTTT
-	TRBJ1-4	TRBV28	few	CASSLQGLFATNEKLFF	TGTGCCAGCAGTTTACAGGGCCTATTCGCAACTAATGAAAAACTGTTTTTT
TRBD2	TRBJ2-1	TRBV12-3/TRBV12-4	-	CASSLISGGLNEQFF	TGTGCCAGCAGTTTAATCAGCGGGGGCCTCAATGAGCAGTTCTTC
-	TRBJ1-1	TRBV6-2/TRBV6-3	-	CASSYPRWGAWESDTEAFF	TGTGCCAGCAGTTATCCCCGTTGGGGGGCGTGGGAGTCGGACACTGAAGCTTTCTTT